This is a list of T cell receptor beta chains from one sample in a study of T cell repertoires in cytomegalovirus infection. TCRdb processed the reads anew with MiXCR; each CDR3 protein has one entry. This sample carries about 190,000 distinct CDR3 sequences, about 30% of them seen once, and the ten largest clones take around 29%. Sequenced material: PBMCs. These receptors were obtained from a human donor in good health (CMV status not recorded). Some clones in this sample may be carry-over from other donors' samples. Both conserved end residues are trimmed from each CDR3.

J gene,CDR3 length,V gene,CDR3 protein
TRBJ2-1,12,TRBV10-3,AISGDSSYNEQF
TRBJ2-1,16,TRBV29-1,SVEGLHRGSKRSNEQF
TRBJ1-6,12,TRBV11-2,ASSLDSFNSPLH
TRBJ2-3,15,TRBV19,ASSSEGEAPVADTQY
TRBJ2-2,13,TRBV12-3/TRBV12-4,ASSKGEINTGELF
TRBJ2-3,14,TRBV23-1,ASSLEWTGSVRGWY
TRBJ2-1,12,TRBV15,ATSRGLQGDEQF
TRBJ2-1,11,TRBV29-1,SVEDRWGSEQF
TRBJ2-3,13,TRBV2,ASSEQRGATDTQY
TRBJ1-5,10,TRBV7-2,ASSLPPQPQH
TRBJ2-3,15,TRBV7-2,ASSLLGGGGAGDTQY
TRBJ2-7,10,TRBV6-6,ASRGDSYEQY
TRBJ2-1,12,TRBV6-2/TRBV6-3,ASSYREKGDEQF
TRBJ2-3,12,TRBV7-3,ASSWDRETDTQY
TRBJ1-3,13,TRBV5-1,ASSFATGGRNTIY
TRBJ2-7,14,TRBV7-8,ASSSSRLAGYVEQY
TRBJ1-5,10,TRBV2,ASSGQGEAEH
TRBJ1-1,12,TRBV5-1,ASSRQGTETEAF
TRBJ2-1,12,TRBV6-5,ASSQRDSHNEQF
TRBJ2-3,11,TRBV5-1,ASSLEFGDTQY
TRBJ1-4,13,TRBV29-1,SVVGNRGSNEKLF
TRBJ2-6,13,TRBV11-1,ASSFRASGANVLT
TRBJ1-2,13,TRBV14,ASSQRTGTEYGYT
TRBJ2-5,12,TRBV20-1,SARGPSGGGARY
TRBJ2-5,13,TRBV7-2,ASSFQGGRQDTQY
TRBJ1-2,12,TRBV28,ASTTGGENYGYT